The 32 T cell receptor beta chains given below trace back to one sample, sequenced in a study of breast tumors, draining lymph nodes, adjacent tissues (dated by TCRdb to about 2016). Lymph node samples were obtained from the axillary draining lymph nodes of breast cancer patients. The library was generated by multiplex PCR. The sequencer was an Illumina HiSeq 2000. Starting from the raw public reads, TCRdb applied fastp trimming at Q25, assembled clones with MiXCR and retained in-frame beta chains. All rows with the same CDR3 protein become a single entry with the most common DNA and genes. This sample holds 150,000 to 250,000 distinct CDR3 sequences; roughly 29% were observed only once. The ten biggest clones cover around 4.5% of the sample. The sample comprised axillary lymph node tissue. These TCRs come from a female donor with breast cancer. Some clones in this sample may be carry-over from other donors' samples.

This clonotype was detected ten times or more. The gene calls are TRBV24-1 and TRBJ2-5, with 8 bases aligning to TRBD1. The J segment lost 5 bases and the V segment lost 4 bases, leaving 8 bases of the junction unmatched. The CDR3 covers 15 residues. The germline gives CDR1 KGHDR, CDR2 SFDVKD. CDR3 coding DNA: TGTGCCACCAGTGAGCCACAGGGGGTAAGGGAGACCCAGTACTTC. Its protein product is CATSEPQGVRETQYF.

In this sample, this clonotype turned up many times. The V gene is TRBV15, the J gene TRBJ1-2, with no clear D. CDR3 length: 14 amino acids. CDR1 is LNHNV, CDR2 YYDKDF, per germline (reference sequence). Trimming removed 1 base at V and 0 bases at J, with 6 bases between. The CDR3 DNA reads TGTGCCACCAGCAGAGGAGACGCTAACTATGGCTACACCTTC. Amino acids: CATSRGDANYGYTF.

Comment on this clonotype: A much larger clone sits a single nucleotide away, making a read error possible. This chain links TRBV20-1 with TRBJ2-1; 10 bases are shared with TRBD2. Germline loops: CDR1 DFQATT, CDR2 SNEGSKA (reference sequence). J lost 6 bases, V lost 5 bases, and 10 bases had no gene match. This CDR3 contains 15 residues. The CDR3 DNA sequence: TGCAGTGCTGGGCTAGCGGGAGAAGGGACCAATGAGCAGTTCTTC. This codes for CSAGLAGEGTNEQFF.

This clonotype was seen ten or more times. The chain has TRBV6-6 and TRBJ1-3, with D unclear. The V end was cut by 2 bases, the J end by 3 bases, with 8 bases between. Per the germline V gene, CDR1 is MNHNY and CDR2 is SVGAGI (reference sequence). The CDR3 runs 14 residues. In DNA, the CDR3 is TGTGCCAGCAGTTACACTTTGGTTGGAAACACCATATATTTT. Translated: CASSYTLVGNTIYF.

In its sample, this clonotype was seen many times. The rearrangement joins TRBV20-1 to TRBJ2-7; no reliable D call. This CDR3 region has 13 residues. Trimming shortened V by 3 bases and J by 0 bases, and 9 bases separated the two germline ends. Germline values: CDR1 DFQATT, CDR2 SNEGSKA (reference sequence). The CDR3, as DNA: TGCAGTGCTAGGAAAACAGCCTCCTACGAGCAGTACTTC. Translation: CSARKTASYEQYF.

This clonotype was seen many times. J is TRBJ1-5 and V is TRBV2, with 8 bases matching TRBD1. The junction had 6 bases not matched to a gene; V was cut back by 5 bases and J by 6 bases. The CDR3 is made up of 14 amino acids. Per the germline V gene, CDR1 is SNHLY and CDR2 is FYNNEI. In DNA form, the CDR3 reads TGTGCCAGCAGTAAAGACAGGGGTGCTCAGCCCCAGCATTTT. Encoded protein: CASSKDRGAQPQHF.

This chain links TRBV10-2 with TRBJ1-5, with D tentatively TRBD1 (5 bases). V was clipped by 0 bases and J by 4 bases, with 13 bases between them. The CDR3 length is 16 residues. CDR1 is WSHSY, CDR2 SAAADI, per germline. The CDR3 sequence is CASSESSSGANQPQHF. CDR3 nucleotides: TGCGCCAGCAGTGAGTCGAGTAGCGGGGCAAATCAGCCCCAGCATTTT.

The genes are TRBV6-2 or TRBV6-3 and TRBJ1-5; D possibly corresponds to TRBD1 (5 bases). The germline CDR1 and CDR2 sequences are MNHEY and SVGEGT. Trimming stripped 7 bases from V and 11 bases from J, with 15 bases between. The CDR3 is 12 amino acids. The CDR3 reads CASNRGQQSQHF. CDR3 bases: TGTGCCAGCAATAGAGGACAACAGTCCCAGCATTTT.

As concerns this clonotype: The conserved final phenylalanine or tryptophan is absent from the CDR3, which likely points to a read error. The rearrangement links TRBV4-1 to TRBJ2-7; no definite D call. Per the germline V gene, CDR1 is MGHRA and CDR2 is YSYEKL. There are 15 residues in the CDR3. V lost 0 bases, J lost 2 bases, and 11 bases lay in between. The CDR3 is CASSQDISRAYEQYL. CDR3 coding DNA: TGCGCCAGCAGCCAAGATATATCTAGAGCCTACGAGCAGTACCTC.

CDR3 protein: CASSLFPRGGANEQFF. CDR3 in DNA: TGTGCCAGCAGCTTATTCCCCCGCGGGGGGGCCAATGAGCAGTTCTTC. The chain employs TRBV11-2 and TRBJ2-1, with 9 nucleotides matching TRBD2. The length of the CDR3 is 16 residues. V dropped 2 bases and J dropped 6; count of bases not matched to a gene: 8. Germline V lookup: CDR1 SGHAT, CDR2 FQNNGV.

The CDR3 loop is CASSLTDRGGYGYTF. The CDR3 DNA reads as TGTGCCAGCAGCCTTACGGACAGGGGAGGATATGGCTACACCTTC. The rearrangement links TRBV12-3 or TRBV12-4 to TRBJ1-2; 9 positions agree with TRBD1. J was trimmed by 5 bases and V by 6 bases; bases with no gene match: 10. This CDR3 has 15 residues.

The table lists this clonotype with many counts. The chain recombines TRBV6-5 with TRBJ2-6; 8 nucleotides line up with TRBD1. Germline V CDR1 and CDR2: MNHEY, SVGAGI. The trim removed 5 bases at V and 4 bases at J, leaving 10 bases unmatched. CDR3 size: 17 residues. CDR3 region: CASSPGQVVLGANVLTF. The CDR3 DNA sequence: TGTGCCAGCAGTCCGGGACAGGTGGTACTAGGGGCCAACGTCCTGACTTTC.

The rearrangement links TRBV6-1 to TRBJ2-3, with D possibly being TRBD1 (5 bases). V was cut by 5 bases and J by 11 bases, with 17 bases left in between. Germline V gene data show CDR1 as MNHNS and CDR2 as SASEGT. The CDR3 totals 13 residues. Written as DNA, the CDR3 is TGTGCCAGCAGTCACGATTCGCAGGGCAAGCAGTATTTT. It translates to CASSHDSQGKQYF.

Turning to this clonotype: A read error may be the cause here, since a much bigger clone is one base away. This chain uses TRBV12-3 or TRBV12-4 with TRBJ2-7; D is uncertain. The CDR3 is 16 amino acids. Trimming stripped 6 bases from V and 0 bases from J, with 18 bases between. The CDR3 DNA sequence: TGTGCCAGCAGCTTCATGGACGGCCGCTCCTCCTACGAGCAGTACTTC. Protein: CASSFMDGRSSYEQYF.

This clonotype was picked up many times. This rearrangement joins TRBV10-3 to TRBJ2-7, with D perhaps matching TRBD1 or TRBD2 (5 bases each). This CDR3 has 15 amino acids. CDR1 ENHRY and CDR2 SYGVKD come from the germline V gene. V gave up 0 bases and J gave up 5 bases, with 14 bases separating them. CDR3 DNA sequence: TGTGCCATCAGTGAGTCGAGGGGTCGCGGCGACGAGCAGTACTTC. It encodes CAISESRGRGDEQYF.

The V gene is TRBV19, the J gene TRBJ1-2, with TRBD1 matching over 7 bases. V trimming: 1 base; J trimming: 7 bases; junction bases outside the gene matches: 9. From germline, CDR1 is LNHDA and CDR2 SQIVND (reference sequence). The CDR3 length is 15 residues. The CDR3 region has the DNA TGTGCCAGTAGTATAGCCGGGAGGGGGCTTTTTGGCTACACCTTC. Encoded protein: CASSIAGRGLFGYTF. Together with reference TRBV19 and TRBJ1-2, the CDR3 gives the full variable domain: DGGITQSPKYLFRKEGQNVTLSCEQNLNHDAMYWYRQDPGQGLRLIYYSQIVNDFQKGDIAEGYSVSREKKESFPLTVTSAQKNPTAFYLCASSIAGRGLFGYTFGSGTRLTVV.

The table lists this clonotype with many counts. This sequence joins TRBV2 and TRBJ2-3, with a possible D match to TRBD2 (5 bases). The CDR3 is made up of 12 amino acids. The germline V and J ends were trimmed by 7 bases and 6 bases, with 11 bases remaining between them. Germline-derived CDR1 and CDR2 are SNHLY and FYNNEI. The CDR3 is CASNRAEDTQYF. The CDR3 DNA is TGTGCCAGCAATCGAGCGGAGGATACGCAGTATTTT.

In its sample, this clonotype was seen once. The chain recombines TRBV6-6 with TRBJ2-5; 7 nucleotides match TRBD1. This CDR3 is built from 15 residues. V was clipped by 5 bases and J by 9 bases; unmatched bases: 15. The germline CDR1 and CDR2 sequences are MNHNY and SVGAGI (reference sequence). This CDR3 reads CASSTTGKPNQPQYF. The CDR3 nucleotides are TGTGCCAGCAGTACGACAGGGAAACCGAATCAGCCCCAGTACTTC.

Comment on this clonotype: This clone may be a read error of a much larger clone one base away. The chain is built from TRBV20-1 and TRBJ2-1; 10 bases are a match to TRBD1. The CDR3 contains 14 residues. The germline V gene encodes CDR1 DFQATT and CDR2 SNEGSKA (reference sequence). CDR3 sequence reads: CSAGQGGSYTEQFF. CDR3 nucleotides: TGCAGTGCAGGACAGGGGGGCTCCTACACTGAGCAGTTCTTC.

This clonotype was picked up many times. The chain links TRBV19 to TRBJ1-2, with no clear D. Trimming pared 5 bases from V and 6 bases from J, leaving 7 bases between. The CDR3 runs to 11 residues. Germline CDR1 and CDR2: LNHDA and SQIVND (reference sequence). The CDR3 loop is CASSDGDGYTF. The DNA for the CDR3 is TGTGCCAGTAGTGACGGAGATGGCTACACCTTC.

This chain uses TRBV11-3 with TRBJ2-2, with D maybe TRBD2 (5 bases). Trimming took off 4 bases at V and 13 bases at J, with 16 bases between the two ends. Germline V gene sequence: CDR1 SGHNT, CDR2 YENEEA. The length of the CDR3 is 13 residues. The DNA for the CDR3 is TGTGCCAGCAGCTCTACCGTTACCGGAGGGCTGTTTTTT. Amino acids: CASSSTVTGGLFF.

This CDR3 is CASSDRESSYNSPLHF. The CDR3, as DNA: TGTGCCAGCAGCGACAGGGAGAGCTCCTATAATTCACCCCTCCACTTT. The chain combines TRBV6-5 with TRBJ1-6; 7 bases agree with TRBD1. The trim removed 6 bases at V and 0 bases at J, leaving 5 bases unmatched. In germline, CDR1 is MNHEY, CDR2 SVGAGI. The CDR3 loop spans 16 amino acids.

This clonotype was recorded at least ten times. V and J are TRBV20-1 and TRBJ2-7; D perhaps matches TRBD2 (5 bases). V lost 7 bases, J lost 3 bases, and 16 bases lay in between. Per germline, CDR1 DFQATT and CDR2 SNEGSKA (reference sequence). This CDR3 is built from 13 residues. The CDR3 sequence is CSVRARGLYEQYF. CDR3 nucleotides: TGCAGTGTGAGGGCCAGAGGCCTCTACGAGCAGTACTTC.

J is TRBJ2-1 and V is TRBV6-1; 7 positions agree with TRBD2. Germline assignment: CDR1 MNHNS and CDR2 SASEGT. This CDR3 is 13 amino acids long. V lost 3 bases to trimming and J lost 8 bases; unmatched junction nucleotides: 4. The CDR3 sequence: CASSDPGRDEQFF. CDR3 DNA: TGTGCCAGCAGTGATCCAGGGAGGGATGAGCAGTTCTTC.

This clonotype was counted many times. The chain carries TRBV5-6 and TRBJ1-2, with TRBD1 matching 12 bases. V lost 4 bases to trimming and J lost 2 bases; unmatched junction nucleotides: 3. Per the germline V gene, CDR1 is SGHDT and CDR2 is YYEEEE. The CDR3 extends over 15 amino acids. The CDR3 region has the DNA TGTGCCAGCAGCAGAGGGACAGGGGGCAACTATGGCTACACCTTC. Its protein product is CASSRGTGGNYGYTF. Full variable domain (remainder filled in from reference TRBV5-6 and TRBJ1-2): DAGVTQSPTHLIKTRGQQVTLRCSPKSGHDTVSWYQQALGQGPQFIFQYYEEEERQRGNFPDRFSGHQFPNYSSELNVNALLLGDSALYLCASSRGTGGNYGYTFGSGTRLTVV.

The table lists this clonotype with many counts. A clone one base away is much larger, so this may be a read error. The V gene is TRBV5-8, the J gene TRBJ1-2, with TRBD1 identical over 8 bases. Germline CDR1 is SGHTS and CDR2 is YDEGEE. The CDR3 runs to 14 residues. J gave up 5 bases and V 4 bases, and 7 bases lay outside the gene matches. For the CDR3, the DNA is TGTGCCAGCAGCCCGGGACAGGCGGCGTATGGCTACACCTTC. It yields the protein CASSPGQAAYGYTF.

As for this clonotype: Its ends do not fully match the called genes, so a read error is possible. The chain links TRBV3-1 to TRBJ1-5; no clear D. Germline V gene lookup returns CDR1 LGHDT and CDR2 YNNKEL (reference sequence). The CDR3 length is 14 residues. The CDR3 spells CASSQGIGNQPQHF. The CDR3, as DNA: TGCGCCAGCAGCCAAGGTATAGGCAATCAGCCCCAGCATTTT.

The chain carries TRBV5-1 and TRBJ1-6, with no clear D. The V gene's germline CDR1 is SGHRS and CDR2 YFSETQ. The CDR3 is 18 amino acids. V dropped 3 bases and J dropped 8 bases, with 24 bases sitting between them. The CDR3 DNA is TGCGCCAGCAGCTGGACTAGCGGGAGCTCCTCCTGGGATTCACCCCTCCACTTT. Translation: CASSWTSGSSSWDSPLHF. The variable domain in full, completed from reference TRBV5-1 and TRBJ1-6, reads KAGVTQTPRYLIKTRGQQVTLSCSPISGHRSVSWYQQTPGQGLQFLFEYFSETQRNKGNFPGRFSGRQFSNSRSEMNVSTLELGDSALYLCASSWTSGSSSWDSPLHFGNGTRLTVT.

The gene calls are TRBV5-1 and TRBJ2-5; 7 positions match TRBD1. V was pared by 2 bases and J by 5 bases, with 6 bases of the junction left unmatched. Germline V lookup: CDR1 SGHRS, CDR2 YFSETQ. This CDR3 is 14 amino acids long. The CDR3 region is CASSLRQGGETQYF. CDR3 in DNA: TGCGCCAGCAGCTTACGACAGGGCGGTGAGACCCAGTACTTC. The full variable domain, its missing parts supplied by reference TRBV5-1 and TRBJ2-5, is KAGVTQTPRYLIKTRGQQVTLSCSPISGHRSVSWYQQTPGQGLQFLFEYFSETQRNKGNFPGRFSGRQFSNSRSEMNVSTLELGDSALYLCASSLRQGGETQYFGPGTRLLVL.

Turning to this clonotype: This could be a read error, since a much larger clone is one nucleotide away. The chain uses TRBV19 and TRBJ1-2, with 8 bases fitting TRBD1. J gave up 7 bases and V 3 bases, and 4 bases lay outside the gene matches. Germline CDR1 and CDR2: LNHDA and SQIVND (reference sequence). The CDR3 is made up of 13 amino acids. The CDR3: CASSMDREPGYTF. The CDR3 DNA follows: TGTGCCAGTAGTATGGACAGGGAGCCTGGCTACACCTTC.

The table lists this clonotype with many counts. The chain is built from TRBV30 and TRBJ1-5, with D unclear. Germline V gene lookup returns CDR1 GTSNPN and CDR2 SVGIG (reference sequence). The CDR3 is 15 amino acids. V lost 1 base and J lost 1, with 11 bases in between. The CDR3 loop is CAWSDRRRSNQPQHF. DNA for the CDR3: TGTGCCTGGAGTGATAGACGGCGAAGCAATCAGCCCCAGCATTTT. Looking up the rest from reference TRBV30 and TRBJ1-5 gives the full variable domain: SQTIHQWPATLVQPVGSPLSLECTVEGTSNPNLYWYRQAAGRGLQLLFYSVGIGQISSEVPQNLSASRPQDRQFILSSKKLLLSDSGFYLCAWSDRRRSNQPQHFGDGTRLSIL.

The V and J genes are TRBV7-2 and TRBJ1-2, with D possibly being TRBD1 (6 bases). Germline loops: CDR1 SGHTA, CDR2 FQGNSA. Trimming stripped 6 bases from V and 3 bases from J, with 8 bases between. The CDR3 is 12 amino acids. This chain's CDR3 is CASRGGDYGYTF. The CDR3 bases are TGTGCCAGCAGAGGGGGAGACTATGGCTACACCTTC.